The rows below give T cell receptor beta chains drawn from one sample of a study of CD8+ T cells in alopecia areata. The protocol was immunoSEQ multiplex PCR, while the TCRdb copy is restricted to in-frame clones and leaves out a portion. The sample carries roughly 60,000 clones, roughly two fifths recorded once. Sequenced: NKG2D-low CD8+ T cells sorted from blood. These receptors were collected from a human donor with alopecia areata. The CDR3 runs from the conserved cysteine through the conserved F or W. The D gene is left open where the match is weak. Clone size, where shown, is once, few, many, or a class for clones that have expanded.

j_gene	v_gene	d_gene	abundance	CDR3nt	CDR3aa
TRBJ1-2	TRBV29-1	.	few	TGCAGCGTCACTCAGCCTAGTGGCTACACCTTC	CSVTQPSGYTF
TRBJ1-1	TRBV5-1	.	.	TGCGCCAGCATGTCACCGAACGCTGAAGCTTTCTTT	CASMSPNAEAFF
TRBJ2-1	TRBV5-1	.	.	TGCGCCAGCAGCCCGGGCCGGGGTAGCTCCTACAATGAGCAGTTCTTC	CASSPGRGSSYNEQFF
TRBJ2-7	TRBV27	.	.	TGTGCCAGCAGTTTATCGGCCAGATCCTACGAGCAGTACTTC	CASSLSARSYEQYF
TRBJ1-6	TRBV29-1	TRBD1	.	TGCAGCGTTGCTAACAGCAGGGACAGGGATAATTCACCCCTCCACTTT	CSVANSRDRDNSPLHF
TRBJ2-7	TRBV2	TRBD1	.	TGTGCCAGCAGTGAAGCCGGGACAGGAAGATACGAGCAGTACTTC	CASSEAGTGRYEQYF
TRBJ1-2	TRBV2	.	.	TGTGCCAGCAGTGGATCGGGTAACTATGGCTACACCTTC	CASSGSGNYGYTF
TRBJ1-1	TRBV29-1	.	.	TGCAGCGTTCAGCGGGCGAACACTGAAGCTTTCTTT	CSVQRANTEAFF
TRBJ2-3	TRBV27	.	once	TGTGCCAGCAGTCCCGTGGGTACTAGCACAGATACGCAGTATTTT	CASSPVGTSTDTQYF
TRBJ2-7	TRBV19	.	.	TGTGCCAGTAGTGTTACAGGGTTCGGATACTACGAGCAGTACTTC	CASSVTGFGYYEQYF
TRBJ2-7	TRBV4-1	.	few	TGCGCCAGCAGCCAAGATATCGGGGGCGAGCAGTACTTC	CASSQDIGGEQYF
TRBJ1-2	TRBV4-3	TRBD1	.	TGCGCCAGCAGCCCGGGGACAGCGCAGGGGTGGGGCTACACCTTC	CASSPGTAQGWGYTF
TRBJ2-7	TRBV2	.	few	TGTGCCAGCAGTGAAGCCCGGGACTACGAGCAGTACTTC	CASSEARDYEQYF
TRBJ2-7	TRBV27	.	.	TGTGCCAGCAGTTTAGGCTTTCCGGGCGAGCAGTACTTC	CASSLGFPGEQYF
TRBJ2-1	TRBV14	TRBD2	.	TGTGCCAGCAGCCGGGGCCTAGCGGGAGCCTTCAATGAGCAGTTCTTC	CASSRGLAGAFNEQFF
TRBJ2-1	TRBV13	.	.	TGTGCCAGCAGCCTTCAGGATGAGCAGTTCTTC	CASSLQDEQFF
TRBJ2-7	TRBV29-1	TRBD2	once	TGCAGCGTTGAAGACAGGGGGACTAGCGGGGGGACCGAGCAGTACTTC	CSVEDRGTSGGTEQYF
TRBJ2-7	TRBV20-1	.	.	TGCAGTGCTAGGAACATTAACGAGCAGTACTTC	CSARNINEQYF
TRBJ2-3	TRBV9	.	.	TGTGCCAGCAGCGTAGAATCAGTTCAGGATACGCAGTATTTT	CASSVESVQDTQYF
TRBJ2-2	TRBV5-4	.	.	TGTGCCAGCAGCGTCTCCCGGGAGCTGTTTTTT	CASSVSRELFF
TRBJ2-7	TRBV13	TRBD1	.	TGTGCCAGCAGCTTAGGGACAGGGATCTTTGGGGAGCAGTACTTC	CASSLGTGIFGEQYF
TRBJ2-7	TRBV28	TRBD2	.	TGTGCCAGCACCCGAGCGGGAGTGTATGAGCAGTACTTC	CASTRAGVYEQYF
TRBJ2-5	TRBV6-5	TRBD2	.	TGTGCCAGCAGTCCCCCCTCGGGGGGAGGAGAGACCCAGTACTTC	CASSPPSGGGETQYF
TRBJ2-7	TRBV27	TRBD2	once	TGTGCCAGCAGTTTAACAGCGGGAGGGACCTACGAGCAGTACTTC	CASSLTAGGTYEQYF
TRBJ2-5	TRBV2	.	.	TGTGCCAGCCACAGCCCGGGACTGGAGCCCCAAGAGACCCAGTACTTC	CASHSPGLEPQETQYF
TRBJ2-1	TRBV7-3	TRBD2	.	TGTGCCAGCAGCTCCGGGAGGACTAGCGGAGACAATGAGCAGTTCTTC	CASSSGRTSGDNEQFF
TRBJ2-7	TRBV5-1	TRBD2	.	TGCGCCAGCAGCCTAACTAGCGGGTACGAGCAGTACTTC	CASSLTSGYEQYF
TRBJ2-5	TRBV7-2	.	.	TGTGCCAGCAGCCGCCCGGGACGGGGTTATCAAGAGACCCAGTACTTC	CASSRPGRGYQETQYF
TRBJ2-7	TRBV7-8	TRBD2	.	TGTGCCAGCAGCTTAGGGACTAGGGCCCCGGAGCAGTACTTC	CASSLGTRAPEQYF
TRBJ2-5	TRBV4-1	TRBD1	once	TGCGCCAGCAGCCAAAAAGAAACCGGGACAGGGCGGGGAGAGACCCAGTACTTC	CASSQKETGTGRGETQYF
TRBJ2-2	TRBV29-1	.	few	TGCAGCGTTGTGCGACCTACCGGGGAGCTGTTTTTT	CSVVRPTGELFF
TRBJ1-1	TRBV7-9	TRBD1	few	TGTGCCAGCAGCTTAGAGGGACAGGGGGTCTCCGCTTTCTTT	CASSLEGQGVSAFF
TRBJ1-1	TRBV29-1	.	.	TGCAGCGCAGAGGGGGGTCTGAACACTGAAGCTTTCTTT	CSAEGGLNTEAFF
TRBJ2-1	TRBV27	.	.	TGTGCCAGCAGTTTTTCGGGGAGAGAGCAGTTCTTC	CASSFSGREQFF
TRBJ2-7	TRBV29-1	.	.	TGCAGCGCCGTGATAAATCCTGACTACGAACAGTACTTC	CSAVINPDYEQYF
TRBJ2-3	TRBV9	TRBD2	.	TGTGCCAGCAGCGTACCCCGTAGCGGGGGGAACACAGATACGCAGTATTTT	CASSVPRSGGNTDTQYF
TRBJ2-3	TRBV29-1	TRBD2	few	TGCAGCGTTGTTGGGGGGGTGATCACAGATACGCAGTATTTT	CSVVGGVITDTQYF
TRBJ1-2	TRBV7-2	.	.	TGTGCCAGCAGCTTAGCGTCTACGGCCTACTATGGCTACACCTTC	CASSLASTAYYGYTF
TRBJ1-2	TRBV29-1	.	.	TGCAGCGCCCGGACGGATTACTATGGCTACACCTTC	CSARTDYYGYTF